This entry lists 12 T cell receptor beta chains sequenced from one sample in a study of PD-1 blockade in classical Hodgkin lymphoma. Following autologous stem cell transplantation, relapse occurred in every patient, and exposure to brentuximab vedotin varied. TCRdb keeps only in-frame clones here, not all; method: immunoSEQ multiplex PCR. The sample includes 25,000 to 30,000 clones, over 60% of them seen just once. The sequencing used peripheral blood mononuclear cells (PBMCs), collected before the second cycle of nivolumab. The receptors stem from a human donor with classical Hodgkin lymphoma.

V and J are TRBV19 and TRBJ1-5, with D maybe TRBD1 (5 bases). The length of the CDR3 is 15 residues. Trimming shortened V by 4 bases and J by 5 bases, and 15 bases separated the two germline ends. The germline gives CDR1 LNHDA, CDR2 SQIVND (reference sequence). This CDR3 is CASSTTGTVDQPQHF. CDR3 bases: TGTGCCAGTAGTACCACCGGGACTGTTGATCAGCCCCAGCATTTT.

This chain links TRBV5-1 with TRBJ2-1; D is possibly TRBD2 (6 bases). Trimming pared 2 bases from V and 2 bases from J, leaving 11 bases between. Per germline, CDR1 SGHRS and CDR2 YFSETQ. The CDR3 is made up of 15 amino acids. CDR3 protein: CASSFRDFTYNEQFF. For the CDR3, the DNA is TGCGCCAGCAGCTTCCGGGACTTCACCTACAATGAGCAGTTCTTC.

The J gene is TRBJ2-2, the V gene TRBV5-6; D might be TRBD1 (6 bases). From germline, CDR1 is SGHDT and CDR2 YYEEEE. The CDR3 sequence is 15 residues long. Deletions cut 4 bases from V and 3 bases from J, with 13 bases between. CDR3 sequence (DNA): TGTGCCAGCAGCCACAGGGTAGGGGACACCGGGGAGCTGTTTTTT. This gives the protein CASSHRVGDTGELFF.

This clone was seen a few times. CDR3 sequence (DNA): TGTGCCAGCAGCCCGGGGGGGCCTTCGGAGACCCAGTACTTC. The encoded protein is CASSPGGPSETQYF. The chain carries TRBV7-9 and TRBJ2-5; TRBD2 agrees at 8 bases. The germline CDR1 and CDR2 sequences are SEHNR and FQNEAQ (reference sequence). J was trimmed by 5 bases and V by 5 bases; bases with no gene match: 7. The CDR3 length is 14 residues.

In this sample, this clone turned up many times. The sample has other DNA sequences that encode this CDR3 too. The V gene is TRBV6-1, the J gene TRBJ2-7, with a tentative D call TRBD2 (5 bases). The CDR3 extends over 14 amino acids. Germline V gene sequence: CDR1 MNHNS, CDR2 SASEGT. V shed 4 bases and J shed 0 bases, with 10 bases lying between them. CDR3 DNA: TGTGCCAGCAGTGGTCGGGGTTCCTCCTACGAGCAGTACTTC. It codes for CASSGRGSSYEQYF.

Of note for this clone: A junction end diverges from the germline sequence, so it may reflect a read error. This chain uses TRBV29-1 with TRBJ2-7; no clear D. CDR1 is SQVTM and CDR2 is ANQGSEA in the germline V gene. The CDR3 sequence is 14 residues long. As DNA, the CDR3 is TGCAGCGTTGCACTACCCCGCCAGACTTACGCGCAGTACTTC. Translated: CSVALPRQTYAQYF.

The chain is built from TRBV5-4 and TRBJ2-7; 8 bases agree with TRBD1. The CDR3 is made up of 15 amino acids. Germline CDR1 is SGHNT and CDR2 is YYREEE (reference sequence). The junction had 9 bases not matched to a gene; V was cut back by 4 bases and J by 3 bases. The CDR3 reads CASSPRTGTGYEQYF. CDR3 coding DNA: TGTGCCAGCAGCCCAAGGACAGGGACGGGCTACGAGCAGTACTTC.

This clone was seen a handful of times. J is TRBJ2-3 and V is TRBV15, with a weak D call TRBD1 (5 bases). Deletions cut 2 bases from V and 2 bases from J, with 8 bases between. Germline CDR1 reads LNHNV; CDR2 reads YYDKDF (reference sequence). This CDR3 has 14 residues. The CDR3 region is CATSRQGNTDTQYF. The CDR3 region has the DNA TGTGCCACCAGCAGACAGGGAAACACAGATACGCAGTATTTT.

The rearrangement joins TRBV4-3 to TRBJ2-5, with D tentatively TRBD1 or TRBD2 (5 bases each). CDR1 and CDR2 from the germline V gene are LGHNA and YSLEER. Trimming pared 0 bases from V and 2 bases from J, leaving 25 bases between. This CDR3 region has 20 residues. The chain's CDR3 is CASSQDPTGSGPHFQETQYF. As DNA, the CDR3 is TGCGCCAGCAGCCAAGATCCAACGGGGTCAGGGCCCCATTTTCAAGAGACCCAGTACTTC.

The rearrangement uses TRBV27 and TRBJ1-2; TRBD1 matches 7 bases. The CDR3 loop spans 16 amino acids. The germline CDR1 and CDR2 sequences are MNHEY and SMNVEV (reference sequence). V was clipped by 5 bases and J by 0 bases; unmatched bases: 9. Here the CDR3 DNA reads TGTGCCAGCAGTCCAAACCCGGGACAGCCTAACTATGGCTACACCTTC. This gives the protein CASSPNPGQPNYGYTF.

The V gene is TRBV19, the J gene TRBJ2-7; the D is unclear. This CDR3 contains 14 residues. V was trimmed by 3 bases and J by 2 bases, leaving 11 bases between them. Germline V gene sequence: CDR1 LNHDA, CDR2 SQIVND (reference sequence). CDR3 protein: CASSIHLKPYEQYF. The DNA for the CDR3 is TGTGCCAGTAGTATCCATTTAAAGCCCTACGAGCAGTACTTC.

J is TRBJ2-7 and V is TRBV27; 15 bases are a match to TRBD2. This CDR3 spans 18 amino acids. V shed 8 bases, J shed 3 bases, and the junction held 14 bases outside the gene matches. Germline CDR1 reads MNHEY; CDR2 reads SMNVEV (reference sequence). In DNA form, the CDR3 reads TGTGCCAGCCGGCGGGTATGGACTAGCGGGGGGGCATACTACGAGCAGTACTTC. It yields the protein CASRRVWTSGGAYYEQYF.